This T cell receptor beta chain was recorded in a study of OX40 agonist ivuxolimab in advanced cancers. Study context: An agonistic anti-OX40 (CD134) antibody, ivuxolimab, was used to treat the patients.

CDR3 length equals 16 residues. The V gene's germline CDR1 is LNHDA and CDR2 SQIVND (reference sequence). The V gene end was trimmed by 4 bases and the J gene end by 1 base; junction bases not matched to a gene: 4. Assay: immunoSEQ multiplex PCR; the TCRdb copy retains only in-frame clones and omits some. Altogether around 130,000 clones are present, roughly 93% being singletons, with the ten largest covering approximately 0.15%. This TCR derives from an adult with an advanced solid tumor such as melanoma, head and neck, liver or kidney cancer. This sequence joins TRBV19 and TRBJ2-2; 9 nucleotides align to TRBD1. The sample was CD4+ or CD8+ T cells sorted from blood, taken in a trial of the OX40 agonist ivuxolimab. The CDR3 DNA follows: TGTGCCAGTAGTACCCCGACAGGGGGGAACACCGGGGAGCTGTTTTTT. Translating it yields CASSTPTGGNTGELFF.